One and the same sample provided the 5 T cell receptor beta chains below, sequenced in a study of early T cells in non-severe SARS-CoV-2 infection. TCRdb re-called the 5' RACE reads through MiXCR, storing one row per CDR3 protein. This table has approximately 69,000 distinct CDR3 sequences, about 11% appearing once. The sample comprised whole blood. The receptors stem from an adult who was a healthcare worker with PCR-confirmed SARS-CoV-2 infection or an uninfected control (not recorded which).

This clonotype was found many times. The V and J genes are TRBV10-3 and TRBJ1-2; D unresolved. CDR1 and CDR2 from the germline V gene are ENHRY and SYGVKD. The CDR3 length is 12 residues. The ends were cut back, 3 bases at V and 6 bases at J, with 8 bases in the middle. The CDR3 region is CAISESGDGYTF. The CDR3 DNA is TGTGCCATCAGTGAATCAGGAGATGGCTACACCTTC.

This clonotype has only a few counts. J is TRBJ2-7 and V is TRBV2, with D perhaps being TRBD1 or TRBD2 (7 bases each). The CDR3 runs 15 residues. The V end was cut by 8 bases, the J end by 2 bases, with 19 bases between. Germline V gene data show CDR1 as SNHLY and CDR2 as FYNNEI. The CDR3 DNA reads TGTGCCAGCTCCCAGGGGGGGCACAACACCTACGAGCAGTACTTC. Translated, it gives CASSQGGHNTYEQYF.

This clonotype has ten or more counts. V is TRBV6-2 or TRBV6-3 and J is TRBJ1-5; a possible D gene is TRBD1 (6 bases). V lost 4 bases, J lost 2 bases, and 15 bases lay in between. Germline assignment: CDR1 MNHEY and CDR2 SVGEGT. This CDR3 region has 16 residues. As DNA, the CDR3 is TGTGCCAGCAGTTCCCGACAGACAGGTGGCAATCAGCCCCAGCATTTT. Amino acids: CASSSRQTGGNQPQHF.

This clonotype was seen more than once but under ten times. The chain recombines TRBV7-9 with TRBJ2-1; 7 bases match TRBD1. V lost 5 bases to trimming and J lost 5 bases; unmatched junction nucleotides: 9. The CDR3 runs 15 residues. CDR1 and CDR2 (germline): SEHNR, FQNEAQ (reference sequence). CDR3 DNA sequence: TGTGCCAGCAGCAGAATCGGGACAGCAGACAATGAGCAGTTCTTC. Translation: CASSRIGTADNEQFF.

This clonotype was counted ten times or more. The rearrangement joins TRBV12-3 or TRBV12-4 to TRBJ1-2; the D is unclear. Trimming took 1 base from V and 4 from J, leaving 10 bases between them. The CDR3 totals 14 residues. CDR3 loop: CASSLVQESYGYTF. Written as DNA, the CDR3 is TGTGCCAGCAGTTTAGTGCAAGAAAGCTATGGCTACACCTTC.